Following are 21 T cell receptor beta chains from one sample sequenced in a study of blood T cell repertoires in COVID-19. The method was immunoSEQ multiplex PCR; TCRdb's version includes in-frame clones alone and lacks a portion of them. The data show about 220,000 clones, about four fifths seen once. Sequencing was done on a sample of PBMCs or T cells enriched from blood (not recorded which). These receptors originate from a woman in her 40s with acute COVID-19.

This clone turned up a few times. The gene calls are TRBV6-5 and TRBJ2-7, with D tentatively TRBD1 (6 bases). The germline V gene has CDR1 MNHEY and CDR2 SVGAGI. The CDR3 contains 14 residues. Trimming left V 2 bases short and J 7 bases short, with 15 bases between. The CDR3 sequence is CASSYPTGRMEQYF. The CDR3, as DNA: TGTGCCAGCAGTTACCCCACAGGGCGGATGGAGCAGTACTTC.

The rearrangement links TRBV5-6 to TRBJ1-5; D possibly corresponds to TRBD1 (5 bases). This CDR3 contains 13 residues. Trimming left V 1 base short and J 4 bases short, with 6 bases between. CDR1 and CDR2 (germline): SGHDT, YYEEEE. The CDR3 loop reads CASSLRGNQPQHF. The CDR3 nucleotides read TGTGCCAGCAGCTTGAGGGGTAATCAGCCCCAGCATTTT.

This clone has only a few counts. CDR3 sequence: CASSFDAGGVEKLFF. The CDR3 DNA follows: TGTGCCAGCAGCTTCGACGCAGGGGGCGTTGAAAAACTGTTTTTT. The rearrangement links TRBV7-9 to TRBJ1-4; 8 bases are a match to TRBD1. V lost 3 bases and J lost 7; bases outside the gene matches: 7. The CDR3 loop spans 15 amino acids. Germline lookup yields CDR1 SEHNR and CDR2 FQNEAQ (reference sequence).

This clone has just a few counts. This CDR3 reads CASSVASGSGTEAFF. In DNA form, the CDR3 reads TGTGCCAGCAGCGTAGCCTCAGGGTCCGGCACTGAAGCTTTCTTT. The chain is built from TRBV9 and TRBJ1-1; D is perhaps TRBD1 (5 bases). The CDR3 is made up of 15 amino acids. Germline V gene sequence: CDR1 SGDLS, CDR2 YYNGEE. V was trimmed by 0 bases and J by 4 bases, leaving 13 bases between them.

The V and J genes are TRBV15 and TRBJ1-5, with D perhaps TRBD1 (5 bases). Trimming pared 0 bases from V and 7 bases from J, leaving 13 bases between. From germline, CDR1 is LNHNV and CDR2 YYDKDF (reference sequence). The CDR3 covers 15 residues. The chain's CDR3 is CATSRDLGGGQPQHF. As DNA, the CDR3 is TGTGCCACCAGCAGAGATTTGGGGGGGGGACAGCCCCAGCATTTT. Full variable domain (missing parts from reference TRBV15 and TRBJ1-5): DAMVIQNPRYQVTQFGKPVTLSCSQTLNHNVMYWYQQKSSQAPKLLFHYYDKDFNNEADTPDNFQSRRPNTSFCFLDIRSPGLGDTAMYLCATSRDLGGGQPQHFGDGTRLSIL.

V gene TRBV30 combines with J gene TRBJ1-3; D unclear. Germline-derived CDR1 and CDR2 are GTSNPN and SVGIG (reference sequence). CDR3 length equals 12 residues. V was cut by 7 bases and J by 1 base, with 8 bases left in between. CDR3 amino acids: CAFGKSGNTIYF. The CDR3 nucleotides read TGTGCCTTCGGGAAATCTGGAAACACCATATATTTT.

This clone appeared a single time. The V and J genes are TRBV27 and TRBJ1-1; D may be TRBD1 (6 bases). CDR3 length equals 15 residues. Trimming removed 4 bases at V and 4 bases at J, with 16 bases between. The germline CDR1 and CDR2 sequences are MNHEY and SMNVEV (reference sequence). The CDR3 spells CASSWEGRGGTEAFF. In DNA form, the CDR3 reads TGTGCCAGCAGTTGGGAGGGGCGAGGGGGCACTGAAGCTTTCTTT.

This clone was counted between two and nine times. The chain is built from TRBV29-1 and TRBJ1-1, with D perhaps TRBD1 (6 bases). The CDR3 loop spans 13 amino acids. The germline CDR1 and CDR2 sequences are SQVTM and ANQGSEA. V shed 6 bases and J shed 4 bases, with 15 bases lying between them. The CDR3 protein is CSVDDGTTTEAFF. CDR3 coding DNA: TGCAGCGTAGACGATGGGACAACCACTGAAGCTTTCTTT.

The rearrangement links TRBV7-3 to TRBJ2-3; 12 positions agree with TRBD2. CDR3 size: 17 residues. J gave up 1 base and V 3 bases, and 5 bases lay outside the gene matches. Germline CDR1 reads SGHTA; CDR2 reads FQGTGA. CDR3 in DNA: TGTGCCAGCAGCTTGGGACTAGCGGGCGGCGGCACAGATACGCAGTATTTT. Translation: CASSLGLAGGGTDTQYF.

The chain employs TRBV7-9 and TRBJ2-5; 14 nucleotides agree with TRBD2. The CDR3 extends over 15 amino acids. J gave up 5 bases and V 3 bases, and 2 bases lay outside the gene matches. Germline assignment: CDR1 SEHNR and CDR2 FQNEAQ (reference sequence). Written as DNA, the CDR3 is TGTGCCAGCAGCTTGAGGACTAGCGGGAGGGAGACCCAGTACTTC. Translation: CASSLRTSGRETQYF.

The rearrangement joins TRBV5-1 to TRBJ2-1; 7 bases map to TRBD1. This CDR3 spans 14 amino acids. Unmatched junction bases numbered 6, after V lost 3 bases and J lost 6 bases. CDR1 and CDR2 (germline): SGHRS, YFSETQ. This chain's CDR3 is CASSWGTAGNEQFF. CDR3 nucleotide sequence: TGCGCCAGCAGCTGGGGGACAGCCGGCAATGAGCAGTTCTTC. Looking up the rest from reference TRBV5-1 and TRBJ2-1 gives the full variable domain: KAGVTQTPRYLIKTRGQQVTLSCSPISGHRSVSWYQQTPGQGLQFLFEYFSETQRNKGNFPGRFSGRQFSNSRSEMNVSTLELGDSALYLCASSWGTAGNEQFFGPGTRLTVL.

This chain joins TRBV28 and TRBJ2-3; 7 bases line up with TRBD1. This CDR3 is 15 amino acids long. The germline CDR1 and CDR2 sequences are MDHEN and SYDVKM. V was pared by 6 bases and J by 5 bases, with 11 bases of the junction left unmatched. The DNA for the CDR3 is TGTGCCAGCAGGGACAGGAGCACCCCAAAAGATACGCAGTATTTT. Amino acids: CASRDRSTPKDTQYF.

The V gene is TRBV4-2, the J gene TRBJ2-3; 8 bases are shared with TRBD1. This CDR3 spans 17 amino acids. With V trimmed by 5 bases and J by 2 bases, 12 bases remained unmatched. The germline V gene has CDR1 LGHNA and CDR2 YNFKEQ. The CDR3 here is CASSNDRGGGHTDTQYF. The CDR3 bases are TGTGCCAGCAGCAACGACAGGGGAGGAGGGCACACAGATACGCAGTATTTT.

This sequence joins TRBV3-1 (or the pseudogene TRBV3-2) and TRBJ2-1, with 11 bases matching TRBD2. The CDR3 length is 16 residues. Trimming at V came to 4 bases and at J to 6 bases, leaving 8 bases not matched to a gene. Germline CDR1 LGHDT, CDR2 YNNKEL (reference sequence). The CDR3 nucleotides read TGTGCCAGCAGCCCTACCCGTAGCGGGGGGGCCAATGAGCAGTTCTTC. It translates to CASSPTRSGGANEQFF.

The chain carries TRBV25-1 and TRBJ1-2; 8 nucleotides align to TRBD1. The CDR3 consists of 15 residues. With V trimmed by 1 base and J by 4 bases, 5 bases remained unmatched. Germline lookup yields CDR1 MGHDK and CDR2 SYGVNS. The CDR3 loop reads CASSESSGGGYGYTF. The CDR3 DNA reads TGTGCCAGCAGTGAATCTTCAGGGGGCGGCTATGGCTACACCTTC.

This chain links TRBV5-8 with TRBJ2-2; D is uncertain. Germline V gene data show CDR1 as SGHTS and CDR2 as YDEGEE. V lost 0 bases to trimming and J lost 4 bases, with 13 bases between them. This CDR3 region has 16 residues. The CDR3 DNA follows: TGTGCCAGCAGCTTGGTGCTTGGCTCGGGCACCGGGGAGCTGTTTTTT. Protein product: CASSLVLGSGTGELFF.

This clone appeared a few times. V and J are TRBV5-5 and TRBJ2-5, with 8 bases identical to TRBD2. Germline CDR1 reads SGHKS; CDR2 reads YYEKEE (reference sequence). This CDR3 has 14 amino acids. With 3 bases clipped from V and 4 bases from J, the junction kept 5 bases outside the gene matches. CDR3 sequence (DNA): TGTGCCAGCAGCTCTACTGCGGGGGGAGAGACCCAGTACTTC. Translating it yields CASSSTAGGETQYF. Using reference TRBV5-5 and TRBJ2-5 for the parts outside the CDR3, the full variable domain is DAGVTQSPTHLIKTRGQQVTLRCSPISGHKSVSWYQQVLGQGPQFIFQYYEKEERGRGNFPDRFSARQFPNYSSELNVNALLLGDSALYLCASSSTAGGETQYFGPGTRLLVL.

The chain employs TRBV29-1 and TRBJ2-7; TRBD1 aligns across 7 bases. Germline CDR1 reads SQVTM; CDR2 reads ANQGSEA. V was pared by 5 bases and J by 0 bases, with 4 bases of the junction left unmatched. The CDR3 extends over 13 amino acids. The CDR3 nucleotides read TGCAGCGTTACGGGACAGAGCTCCTACGAGCAGTACTTC. Translation: CSVTGQSSYEQYF.

The chain employs TRBV28 and TRBJ2-7, with D unresolved. Germline assignment: CDR1 MDHEN and CDR2 SYDVKM. The CDR3 has 14 amino acids. With 10 bases removed from V and 0 bases from J, the gap between germline ends came to 16 bases. The CDR3 DNA reads as TGTGCCACAGGCCGGCACGCGATCTCCTACGAGCAGTACTTC. Its protein is CATGRHAISYEQYF.

The chain has TRBV25-1 and TRBJ2-7, with 9 positions matching TRBD1. The CDR3 has 15 amino acids. Looked up from germline, CDR1 is MGHDK and CDR2 is SYGVNS. V was pared by 5 bases and J by 6 bases, with 11 bases of the junction left unmatched. This CDR3 reads CASSSTDRGGREQYF. DNA of the CDR3: TGTGCCAGCAGTTCTACGGACAGGGGAGGTCGCGAGCAGTACTTC.

The rearrangement joins TRBV7-9 to TRBJ2-1, with a tentative D call TRBD1 (5 bases). Germline V gene data show CDR1 as SEHNR and CDR2 as FQNEAQ (reference sequence). V lost 4 bases and J lost 8, with 12 bases in between. The CDR3 contains 13 residues. CDR3: CASSYSGNHEQFF. For the CDR3, the DNA is TGTGCCAGCAGCTACTCAGGGAACCATGAGCAGTTCTTC.